These 30 T cell receptor beta chains came from one sample sequenced in a study of cytomegalovirus exposure and HLA in healthy donors. PCR involved 60 Vbeta and 13 Jbeta primers. The repertoire was sequenced with immunoSEQ multiplex PCR; TCRdb's copy has only in-frame clones and lacks some. This table holds approximately 170,000 clones, approximately 71% found once. Sequenced input: PBMCs. The receptor set was obtained from a woman younger than 35 in good health and CMV-seropositive.

J is TRBJ1-3 and V is TRBV6-6; possibly TRBD1 for D (6 bases). The DNA end is a closer match to TRBJ2-2, so the J assignment may be wrong. CDR3 size: 14 residues. Germline V CDR1 and CDR2: MNHNY, SVGAGI (reference sequence). The CDR3 region is CASSPRGDTGELFF. The CDR3 nucleotides are TGTGCCAGCAGCCCCAGGGGAGACACCGGGGAGCTGTTTTTT.

The sample holds one count of this clone. This sequence joins TRBV27 and TRBJ1-6; 7 nucleotides line up with TRBD1. J lost 10 bases, V lost 5 bases, and 8 bases had no gene match. CDR3 length: 14 residues. Germline lookup yields CDR1 MNHEY and CDR2 SMNVEV (reference sequence). CDR3 bases: TGTGCCAGCAGTCTCGACAGGGTACGGTCACCCCTCCACTTT. The encoded protein is CASSLDRVRSPLHF.

The CDR3 is CASSSLSGDSYEQYF. The CDR3 nucleotides read TGCGCCAGCAGCTCCCTTAGCGGGGACTCCTACGAGCAGTACTTC. The chain links TRBV4-3 to TRBJ2-5; 8 nucleotides align to TRBD2. Near its end, the DNA agrees better with TRBJ2-7, so the J call may be wrong. The germline CDR1 and CDR2 sequences are LGHNA and YSLEER. The CDR3 loop spans 15 amino acids.

This chain joins TRBV5-6 and TRBJ2-3; no clear D. Trimming shortened V by 2 bases and J by 0 bases, and 10 bases separated the two germline ends. The CDR3 totals 15 residues. The germline V gene has CDR1 SGHDT and CDR2 YYEEEE. CDR3 sequence (DNA): TGTGCCAGCAGCTTTAACAGTAAGAGCACAGATACGCAGTATTTT. Its translation: CASSFNSKSTDTQYF. Using reference TRBV5-6 and TRBJ2-3 for the parts outside the CDR3, the full variable domain is DAGVTQSPTHLIKTRGQQVTLRCSPKSGHDTVSWYQQALGQGPQFIFQYYEEEERQRGNFPDRFSGHQFPNYSSELNVNALLLGDSALYLCASSFNSKSTDTQYFGPGTRLTVL.

The chain recombines TRBV4-3 with TRBJ1-5; maybe TRBD1 (6 bases). The CDR3 extends over 15 amino acids. The ends were cut back, 2 bases at V and 4 bases at J, with 12 bases in the middle. Per germline, CDR1 LGHNA and CDR2 YSLEER. Written as DNA, the CDR3 is TGCGCCAGCAGCCAATGGTCAGGGGATAATCAGCCCCAGCATTTT. Amino acid sequence: CASSQWSGDNQPQHF.

This chain uses TRBV7-2 with TRBJ2-1; TRBD2 matches at 9 bases. The ends lost 3 bases at V and 6 bases at J; junction bases unmatched: 6. Germline CDR1 reads SGHTA; CDR2 reads FQGNSA. CDR3 length: 15 residues. The CDR3 DNA reads as TGTGCCAGCAGCTTGGAGCGGGGGGACCCCAATGAGCAGTTCTTC. Translating it yields CASSLERGDPNEQFF.

The chain employs TRBV29-1 and TRBJ1-2, with 9 bases lining up with TRBD1. The germline CDR1 and CDR2 sequences are SQVTM and ANQGSEA. V lost 7 bases and J lost 0; bases outside the gene matches: 3. The CDR3 contains 13 residues. The CDR3 DNA reads TGCAGCGGGGGGACAGGGACTAACTATGGCTACACCTTC. It codes for CSGGTGTNYGYTF.

The chain is built from TRBV7-9 and TRBJ1-1, with D perhaps matching TRBD1 (6 bases). Germline CDR1 reads SEHNR; CDR2 reads FQNEAQ (reference sequence). Trimming left V 6 bases short and J 3 bases short, with 8 bases between. There are 12 residues in the CDR3. The CDR3 sequence is CASRDSYTEAFF. For the CDR3, the DNA is TGTGCCAGCAGGGACAGCTACACTGAAGCTTTCTTT. Combining the CDR3 with reference TRBV7-9 and TRBJ1-1 gives the whole variable domain DTGVSQNPRHKITKRGQNVTFRCDPISEHNRLYWYRQTLGQGPEFLTYFQNEAQLEKSRLLSDRFSAERPKGSFSTLEIQRTEQGDSAMYLCASRDSYTEAFFGQGTRLTVV.

The chain recombines TRBV6-6 with TRBJ2-7; 9 positions agree with TRBD1. CDR1 is MNHNY and CDR2 is SVGAGI in the germline V gene (reference sequence). The CDR3 has 16 residues. J was trimmed by 3 bases and V by 8 bases; bases with no gene match: 14. The CDR3 here is CASWDRAPSPFYEQYF. The CDR3 DNA reads as TGTGCCAGCTGGGACAGGGCCCCTAGTCCTTTCTACGAGCAGTACTTC.

This clone appeared a single time. The chain is built from TRBV4-2 and TRBJ2-1; 9 bases agree with TRBD2. There are 18 residues in the CDR3. The V gene end was trimmed by 2 bases and the J gene end by 9 bases; junction bases not matched to a gene: 17. Germline loops: CDR1 LGHNA, CDR2 YNFKEQ. The CDR3 is CASSQLPESSGGPGEQFF. DNA of the CDR3: TGTGCCAGCAGCCAATTACCCGAGTCCAGCGGGGGGCCGGGTGAGCAGTTCTTC.

The CDR3 bases are TGTGCCAGCAGCTCGTACGCACCGGACGAGCAGTACTTC. Translated, it gives CASSSYAPDEQYF. The rearrangement uses TRBV5-6 and TRBJ2-7; D uncertain. Looked up from germline, CDR1 is SGHDT and CDR2 is YYEEEE. The CDR3 contains 13 residues. V was shortened by 3 bases and J by 5 bases, with 12 bases between the two germline ends. The entire variable domain, with the rest obtained from reference TRBV5-6 and TRBJ2-7, is as follows: DAGVTQSPTHLIKTRGQQVTLRCSPKSGHDTVSWYQQALGQGPQFIFQYYEEEERQRGNFPDRFSGHQFPNYSSELNVNALLLGDSALYLCASSSYAPDEQYFGPGTRLTVT.

J is TRBJ2-6 and V is TRBV2, with D maybe TRBD2 (6 bases). The CDR3 loop spans 17 amino acids. V lost 8 bases and J lost 0, with 17 bases in between. Per the germline V gene, CDR1 is SNHLY and CDR2 is FYNNEI. Written as DNA, the CDR3 is TGTGCCAGCCTTGGTAGGGGACTTACCTCTGGGGCCAACGTCCTGACTTTC. Translating gives CASLGRGLTSGANVLTF. The full variable domain, completed using reference TRBV2 and TRBJ2-6, is EPEVTQTPSHQVTQMGQEVILRCVPISNHLYFYWYRQILGQKVEFLVSFYNNEISEKSEIFDDQFSVERPDGSNFTLKIRSTKLEDSAMYFCASLGRGLTSGANVLTFGAGSRLTVL.

V usage is TRBV7-9 and J usage is TRBJ2-7, with 11 bases lining up with TRBD1. This CDR3 has 15 residues. Germline CDR1 is SEHNR and CDR2 is FQNEAQ (reference sequence). Unmatched junction bases numbered 6, after V lost 4 bases and J lost 4 bases. The CDR3 here is CASSSGTGGTYEQYF. In DNA, the CDR3 is TGTGCCAGCAGCTCCGGGACAGGGGGAACGTACGAGCAGTACTTC. The whole variable domain, remainder taken from reference TRBV7-9 and TRBJ2-7, is DTGVSQNPRHKITKRGQNVTFRCDPISEHNRLYWYRQTLGQGPEFLTYFQNEAQLEKSRLLSDRFSAERPKGSFSTLEIQRTEQGDSAMYLCASSSGTGGTYEQYFGPGTRLTVT.

CDR3 in amino acids: CASSLAYRDHSPLHF. CDR3 DNA sequence: TGTGCCAGCAGCTTAGCATACAGGGATCATTCACCCCTCCACTTT. J is TRBJ1-6 and V is TRBV7-2; possible D gene TRBD1, 6 bases. The V gene lost 0 bases and the J gene lost 8 bases, with 11 bases spanning the gap. Germline CDR1 and CDR2: SGHTA and FQGNSA. The CDR3 runs 15 residues.

This clone was observed a few times. The V call is TRBV29-1, the J call TRBJ2-2; no firm D call. The V and J ends lost 1 base and 6 bases respectively, with 6 bases between them. Germline CDR1 SQVTM, CDR2 ANQGSEA. The CDR3 loop spans 12 amino acids. The CDR3 DNA reads TGCAGCGTTGAAGCGAGAGCCGGGGAGCTGTTTTTT. As protein: CSVEARAGELFF.

The genes are TRBV11-1 and TRBJ2-1, with 7 bases fitting TRBD2. The CDR3 covers 15 residues. J was trimmed by 5 bases and V by 7 bases; bases with no gene match: 11. Germline V gene lookup returns CDR1 SGHAT and CDR2 FQDESV (reference sequence). CDR3 in amino acids: CASTLGWGGNNEQFF. For the CDR3, the DNA is TGTGCCAGCACCCTAGGGTGGGGGGGAAACAATGAGCAGTTCTTC.

The rearrangement links TRBV2 to TRBJ1-5, with D possibly being TRBD1 (6 bases). CDR3 length equals 14 residues. Germline V gene lookup returns CDR1 SNHLY and CDR2 FYNNEI. V was clipped by 7 bases and J by 5 bases, with 15 bases between them. This chain's CDR3 is CASKRDTRDQPQHF. CDR3 nucleotide sequence: TGTGCCAGCAAGAGGGACACGAGGGATCAGCCCCAGCATTTT.

DNA for the CDR3: TGTGCCAGCAGCCGACTCACCACGCTGGGACAGAACACTGAAGCTTTCTTT. As protein: CASSRLTTLGQNTEAFF. The chain employs TRBV7-9 and TRBJ1-1; possible D gene TRBD1, 6 bases. Trimming pared 5 bases from V and 1 base from J, leaving 20 bases between. Per germline, CDR1 SEHNR and CDR2 FQNEAQ (reference sequence). CDR3 length: 17 residues.

This chain links TRBV7-2 with TRBJ2-3, with D perhaps TRBD2 (6 bases). There are 16 residues in the CDR3. Trimming took off 1 base at V and 2 bases at J, with 13 bases between the two ends. Per germline, CDR1 SGHTA and CDR2 FQGNSA. The CDR3 here is CASSLGARGLTDTQYF. The CDR3 DNA follows: TGTGCCAGCAGCTTAGGGGCGCGGGGTCTCACAGATACGCAGTATTTT.

The V call is TRBV6-4, the J call TRBJ1-5; 8 bases match TRBD1. The CDR3 is 14 residues long. Germline V lookup: CDR1 MRHNA, CDR2 SNTAGT. The V and J ends lost 6 bases and 5 bases, in that order; junction bases with no gene match: 6. CDR3 residues: CASSPSTGDQPQHF. In DNA form, the CDR3 reads TGTGCCAGCAGCCCATCGACAGGGGATCAGCCCCAGCATTTT.

This clone has only a few counts. The chain uses TRBV4-3 and TRBJ1-4; 8 positions match TRBD1. The CDR3 has 15 residues. Germline CDR1 LGHNA, CDR2 YSLEER. V shed 2 bases, J shed 5 bases, and the junction held 4 bases outside the gene matches. DNA for the CDR3: TGCGCCAGCAGCCAACGGACAGGGAAGAATGAAAAACTGTTTTTT. It codes for CASSQRTGKNEKLFF.

V usage is TRBV19 and J usage is TRBJ2-2, with unresolved D. Germline CDR1 LNHDA, CDR2 SQIVND (reference sequence). The CDR3 contains 14 residues. Trimming pared 0 bases from V and 6 bases from J, leaving 8 bases between. CDR3 loop: CASSIDRLAGELFF. The CDR3 DNA reads as TGTGCCAGTAGTATAGATAGACTTGCCGGGGAGCTGTTTTTT.

This rearrangement joins TRBV5-4 to TRBJ2-2; D perhaps matches TRBD1 (6 bases). The CDR3 spans 14 residues. Between the trimmed V and J ends, which lost 3 bases and 0 bases, there was a span of 6 bases. Germline assignment: CDR1 SGHNT and CDR2 YYREEE (reference sequence). The CDR3 nucleotides read TGTGCCAGCAGCTGGGACACGAACACCGGGGAGCTGTTTTTT. Its translation is CASSWDTNTGELFF. Full variable domain (rest looked up from reference TRBV5-4 and TRBJ2-2): ETGVTQSPTHLIKTRGQQVTLRCSSQSGHNTVSWYQQALGQGPQFIFQYYREEENGRGNFPPRFSGLQFPNYSSELNVNALELDDSALYLCASSWDTNTGELFFGEGSRLTVL.

The chain uses TRBV7-2 and TRBJ2-7; TRBD1 aligns across 11 bases. This CDR3 has 15 residues. Germline V gene data show CDR1 as SGHTA and CDR2 as FQGNSA. V lost 5 bases and J lost 4; bases outside the gene matches: 7. CDR3 bases: TGTGCCAGCAGCCAGATCGGACAGGGGGCATACGAGCAGTACTTC. This translates into CASSQIGQGAYEQYF.

V is TRBV6-5 and J is TRBJ1-6; 7 bases are a match to TRBD1. The CDR3 runs to 14 residues. Germline assignment: CDR1 MNHEY and CDR2 SVGAGI. The V and J ends lost 6 bases and 7 bases, in that order; junction bases with no gene match: 6. The CDR3 sequence: CASRPPTGNSPLHF. DNA for the CDR3: TGTGCCAGCAGACCCCCGACAGGGAATTCACCCCTCCACTTT.

The chain combines TRBV27 with TRBJ2-7, with 8 bases matching TRBD1. The CDR3 loop spans 17 amino acids. With V trimmed by 0 bases and J by 2 bases, 9 bases remained unmatched. Germline CDR1 is MNHEY and CDR2 is SMNVEV (reference sequence). In DNA, the CDR3 is TGTGCCAGCAGTTTATCGCTGACGGGACAGGACACCTACGAGCAGTACTTC. Translated, it gives CASSLSLTGQDTYEQYF.

This clone was recorded only once. The rearrangement links TRBV27 to TRBJ2-3; 13 bases match TRBD2. The V and J ends lost 1 base and 2 bases, in that order; junction bases with no gene match: 3. The germline V gene has CDR1 MNHEY and CDR2 SMNVEV (reference sequence). The CDR3 has 17 residues. CDR3 nucleotide sequence: TGTGCCAGCAGTTTATTGACTAGCGGGGGGCCCACAGATACGCAGTATTTT. Protein product: CASSLLTSGGPTDTQYF.

There are a few counts of this clone. V is TRBV9 and J is TRBJ1-1; D call uncertain. V lost 4 bases and J 3 bases, leaving 22 bases between the germline ends. CDR1 SGDLS and CDR2 YYNGEE come from the germline V gene. CDR3 length equals 17 residues. This CDR3 reads CASSLDPLEGGDTEAFF. The CDR3 DNA reads TGTGCCAGCAGCTTAGACCCCTTAGAGGGTGGGGACACTGAAGCTTTCTTT. Drawing the rest from reference TRBV9 and TRBJ1-1, the complete variable domain is DSGVTQTPKHLITATGQRVTLRCSPRSGDLSVYWYQQSLDQGLQFLIQYYNGEERAKGNILERFSAQQFPDLHSELNLSSLELGDSALYFCASSLDPLEGGDTEAFFGQGTRLTVV.

Of note for this clone: This same CDR3 is encoded by further DNA sequences in the sample. J is TRBJ2-5 and V is TRBV6-5; TRBD1 is a possible D gene (6 bases). V lost 2 bases and J 5 bases, leaving 9 bases between the germline ends. The CDR3 length is 13 residues. Germline V gene lookup returns CDR1 MNHEY and CDR2 SVGAGI. The CDR3 protein is CASSYGGRETQYF. DNA of the CDR3: TGTGCCAGCAGTTACGGGGGCCGGGAGACCCAGTACTTC.

In this sample, this clone turned up a few times. The genes are TRBV7-6 and TRBJ2-7, with 8 bases lining up with TRBD1. The CDR3 loop spans 15 amino acids. Germline V gene data show CDR1 as SGHVS and CDR2 as FNYEAQ. With 4 bases clipped from V and 6 bases from J, the junction kept 11 bases outside the gene matches. CDR3 sequence reads: CASSSRQGLRGEQYF. The DNA of the CDR3 is TGTGCCAGCAGCTCCCGACAGGGGTTACGTGGCGAGCAGTACTTC.